This T cell receptor beta chain was sequenced in a study of cytomegalovirus exposure and HLA in healthy donors. Whole-study findings and limits: Rarity held for most TCR sequences, but there were some public TCRs that occurred in many donors. A few of the chains that were CMV-associated were confirmed in vitro to be specific for CMV antigens. A list of 150 to 200 TCR beta chains associated with cytomegalovirus was given.

Among the roughly 120 subjects of the validation cohort, separate from the approximately 660-subject first cohort, were the donors. In this sample, this clone turned up once. The antigen is not known. TCRdb's table, derived via immunoSEQ multiplex PCR, lists solely in-frame clones and lacks some. The data contain over 150,000 clones, around 83% of them seen just once; the ten biggest clones take up 2.1%. Germline-derived CDR1 and CDR2 are KGHSH and LQKENI. V dropped 4 bases and J dropped 2 bases, with 6 bases sitting between them. The CDR3 is 13 residues long. This chain uses TRBV18 with TRBJ1-5; D ambiguous. The receptor's source is a human donor in good health. Sequenced material: PBMCs. CDR3 nucleotides: TGTGCCAGCTCACTTCAGGGCAATCAGCCCCAGCATTTT. It specifies CASSLQGNQPQHF.